A selection of T cell receptor beta chains follows, all from one sample in a study of blood T cell repertoires in COVID-19. TCRdb keeps only in-frame clones here, not all; method: immunoSEQ multiplex PCR. Among some 180,000 clones listed, 75% to 90% were seen once. The sequenced material came from peripheral blood. These receptors all come from an older woman with acute or convalescent COVID-19. CDR3s include the opening cysteine and the closing phenylalanine or tryptophan. D genes are given only for firm matches. Some rows mark clone size as missing; the rest say once, few, many or name a class of expanded clone.

>.|TRBJ2-7|TRBV18|.
CASSPGGRTYEQYF
TGTGCCAGCTCACCGGGGGGGCGGACCTACGAGCAGTACTTC
>.|TRBJ2-7|TRBV6-1|TRBD1
CASSEATGGGHYEQYF
TGTGCCAGCAGTGAAGCGACAGGGGGAGGCCACTACGAGCAGTACTTC
>.|TRBJ2-3|TRBV7-9|TRBD1
CASSSPARARGIHTQYF
TGTGCCAGCAGCTCACCTGCCCGGGCCAGGGGGATTCATACGCAGTATTTT
>.|TRBJ1-4|TRBV25-1|.
CASSVQGIEKLFF
TGTGCCAGCAGTGTTCAGGGCATTGAAAAACTGTTTTTT
>.|TRBJ2-2|TRBV5-1|TRBD2
CASSGGTSGITGELFF
TGCGCCAGCAGCGGCGGGACTAGCGGGATCACCGGGGAGCTGTTTTTT
>.|TRBJ1-2|TRBV30|.
CAWTPPGWGYGYTF
TGTGCCTGGACTCCCCCGGGGTGGGGCTATGGCTACACCTTC
>.|TRBJ2-1|TRBV29-1|TRBD2
CSVPTSGTNYEQFF
TGCAGCGTCCCGACTAGCGGGACTAATTATGAGCAGTTCTTC
>once|TRBJ2-6|TRBV3-1/TRBV3-2|TRBD1
CASSPQQGAGANVLTF
TGTGCCAGCAGCCCCCAACAGGGGGCGGGGGCCAACGTCCTGACTTTC
>.|TRBJ1-1|TRBV7-2|.
CASSDRQMNTEAFF
TGTGCCAGCAGCGACCGACAGATGAACACTGAAGCTTTCTTT
>.|TRBJ1-1|TRBV6-5|TRBD1
CASVGGQGPNTEAFF
TGTGCCAGCGTGGGCGGACAGGGCCCGAACACTGAAGCTTTCTTT
>.|TRBJ2-1|TRBV11-2|TRBD2
CASSFTSGDYNEQFF
TGTGCCAGCAGCTTTACTAGCGGAGACTACAATGAGCAGTTCTTC
>once|TRBJ2-3|TRBV5-1|.
CASSLGGDSDTQYF
TGCGCCAGCAGCTTGGGCGGGGACTCAGATACGCAGTATTTT
>.|TRBJ1-2|TRBV2|TRBD1
CASSERGQASWGYTF
TGTGCCAGCAGTGAGAGGGGACAGGCTTCGTGGGGCTACACCTTC
>.|TRBJ2-2|TRBV9|.
CASSVEISANTGELFF
TGTGCCAGCAGCGTAGAGATCAGCGCGAACACCGGGGAGCTGTTTTTT
>.|TRBJ2-1|TRBV7-3|TRBD2
CASGRAYNEQFF
TGTGCGAGCGGGAGGGCCTACAATGAGCAGTTCTTC
>.|TRBJ1-1|TRBV6-6|.
CASSNSGRGGTEAFF
TGTGCCAGCTCAAACTCGGGGCGGGGGGGCACTGAAGCTTTCTTT
>.|TRBJ1-1|TRBV19|TRBD1
CASRDRVNTEAFF
TGTGCCAGTAGAGACAGGGTGAACACTGAAGCTTTCTTT
>once|TRBJ2-3|TRBV28|TRBD2
CASSLLAGVADTQYF
TGTGCCAGCAGTTTACTAGCGGGAGTCGCAGATACGCAGTATTTT
>.|TRBJ1-1|TRBV25-1|.
CASSTIGGRTEAFF
TGTGCCAGCAGTACGATCGGGGGGAGAACTGAAGCTTTCTTT
>.|TRBJ2-1|TRBV6-5|.
CASSYRETAYNEQFF
TGTGCCAGCAGTTACCGTGAGACAGCCTACAATGAGCAGTTCTTC
>.|TRBJ1-5|TRBV6-5|.
CASTSHRGANQPQHF
TGTGCCAGCACCAGTCACCGGGGGGCAAATCAGCCCCAGCATTTT
>.|TRBJ1-2|TRBV18|.
CASSPNSPGANYGYTF
TGTGCCAGCTCACCGAACTCTCCGGGAGCTAACTATGGCTACACCTTC
>.|TRBJ1-1|TRBV28|.
CATKLYRVSTEAFF
TGTGCCACCAAGTTATACAGGGTCAGCACTGAAGCTTTCTTT
>many|TRBJ1-2|TRBV6-5|TRBD1
CASRSDRARGYTF
TGTGCAAGCCGATCGGACAGGGCCAGGGGCTACACCTTC
>.|TRBJ1-2|TRBV6-2/TRBV6-3|.
CASSSTFTNYGYTF
TGTGCCAGCAGCTCGACATTTACTAACTATGGCTACACCTTC
>.|TRBJ2-1|TRBV10-3|TRBD2
CAISETSVEIEQFF
TGTGCCATCAGTGAGACTAGCGTAGAGATTGAGCAGTTCTTC
>few|TRBJ1-5|TRBV6-5|TRBD1
CASRPSTGGNQPQHF
TGTGCCAGCAGACCTTCGACAGGGGGAAATCAGCCCCAGCATTTT
>.|TRBJ2-7|TRBV30|TRBD2
CACARGGYEQYF
TGTGCCTGCGCCCGGGGAGGGTACGAGCAGTACTTC
>.|TRBJ2-1|TRBV7-9|TRBD1
CASRSGQGFDEQFF
TGTGCCAGCCGATCTGGACAGGGATTCGATGAGCAGTTCTTC
>.|TRBJ2-5|TRBV21-1|.
CASTRTGKETQYF
TGTGCCAGCACCCGGACAGGGAAAGAGACCCAGTACTTC
>.|TRBJ2-1|TRBV5-4|TRBD2
CASSFPGGINEQFF
TGTGCCAGCAGCTTTCCGGGAGGGATCAATGAGCAGTTCTTC
>.|TRBJ2-3|TRBV2|TRBD2
CASSFTSGRFPTDTQYF
TGTGCCAGCAGTTTTACTAGCGGGAGGTTCCCCACAGATACGCAGTATTTT
>few|TRBJ1-2|TRBV2|TRBD1
CASRDRANYGYTF
TGTGCCAGCAGAGACAGGGCGAACTATGGCTACACCTTC
>.|TRBJ2-7|TRBV6-1|.
CASSEAGVAYEQYF
TGTGCCAGCAGTGAAGCGGGAGTGGCCTACGAGCAGTACTTC
>.|TRBJ2-3|TRBV3-1/TRBV3-2|TRBD2
CASSAASGGSTDTQYF
TGTGCCAGCAGCGCGGCTAGCGGGGGAAGCACAGATACGCAGTATTTT
>.|TRBJ1-3|TRBV6-5|.
CASSYGRYSGNTIYF
TGTGCCAGCAGTTACGGCAGATACTCTGGAAACACCATATATTTT
>.|TRBJ1-1|TRBV2|.
CASRDSTLNTEAFF
TGTGCCAGCAGGGACAGCACCTTGAACACTGAAGCTTTCTTT
>.|TRBJ1-2|TRBV5-4|.
CASSQPRPRSSGYTF
TGTGCCAGCAGCCAACCCCGGCCCCGTAGCTCTGGCTACACCTTC
>once|TRBJ2-1|TRBV19|TRBD2
CASSIPRGVAGNNEQFF
TGTGCCAGTAGTATCCCCCGAGGAGTAGCGGGGAACAATGAGCAGTTCTTC
>.|TRBJ2-1|TRBV29-1|.
CSARRAGVSYNEQFF
TGCAGCGCCCGGAGGGCCGGCGTCTCCTACAATGAGCAGTTCTTC
>.|TRBJ2-2|TRBV19|TRBD2
CASGEGPGELFF
TGTGCCAGTGGGGAGGGGCCCGGGGAGCTGTTTTTT
>few|TRBJ2-2|TRBV27|.
CASSLGLLNTGELFF
TGTGCCAGCAGTTTAGGCCTGCTCAACACCGGGGAGCTGTTTTTT
>.|TRBJ2-3|TRBV15|.
CATSVSTDTQYF
TGTGCCACCAGCGTAAGCACAGATACGCAGTATTTT
>.|TRBJ2-3|TRBV25-1|TRBD2
CASSRGLAGGDTQYF
TGTGCCAGCTCGAGGGGACTAGCGGGCGGAGATACGCAGTATTTT
>.|TRBJ1-2|TRBV9|TRBD1
CASSSFQTGNSGYTF
TGTGCCAGCAGCTCGTTTCAGACAGGGAATAGTGGCTACACCTTC
>.|TRBJ2-1|TRBV6-5|TRBD2
CASELSGVSYNEQFF
TGTGCCAGCGAGCTGAGCGGGGTCTCCTACAATGAGCAGTTCTTC
>once|TRBJ1-2|TRBV5-5|TRBD1
CASQTGSLEGYTF
TGTGCCAGTCAGACAGGGAGTTTAGAGGGCTACACCTTC
>.|TRBJ1-5|TRBV6-5|.
CASSLDSFKPQHF
TGTGCCAGCAGCCTTGACAGTTTCAAGCCCCAGCATTTT
>once|TRBJ2-5|TRBV3-1/TRBV3-2|.
CASSLLQGTQYF
TGTGCCAGCAGCCTACTCCAGGGGACCCAGTACTTC
>.|TRBJ1-2|TRBV9|.
CASSPAPDYGYTF
TGTGCCAGCAGCCCCGCCCCGGACTATGGCTACACCTTC
>.|TRBJ2-1|TRBV21-1|.
CAILFYQREANEQFF
TGTGCCATCCTTTTTTACCAGCGGGAGGCCAATGAGCAGTTCTTC
>.|TRBJ1-2|TRBV4-1|.
CASSQPNGGRVHGYTF
TGCGCCAGCAGCCAGCCGAACGGGGGAAGGGTACATGGCTACACCTTC
>.|TRBJ1-2|TRBV11-1|TRBD1
CASSASGQPYGYTF
TGTGCCAGCAGCGCCTCGGGACAGCCGTATGGCTACACCTTC
>.|TRBJ1-5|TRBV24-1|.
CATSDPRGNQPQHF
TGTGCCACCAGTGACCCTCGGGGCAATCAGCCCCAGCATTTT
>.|TRBJ1-5|TRBV11-3|TRBD1
CASSLDRMAGGVDQPQHF
TGTGCCAGCAGCTTAGACAGGATGGCAGGGGGTGTTGATCAGCCCCAGCATTTT